These T cell receptor beta chains were read from a single sample in a study of T cell changes during pregnancy in multiple sclerosis. Produced via immunoSEQ multiplex PCR; TCRdb's table is partial and in-frame only. Here the sample spans approximately 90,000 clones, 90% to 95% being singletons. This material consisted of peripheral blood, taken in the third trimester of pregnancy. These receptors all stem from a female donor with multiple sclerosis, enrolled in a pregnancy study. Both conserved end residues are part of each CDR3. D genes are given only for firm matches. Not every row has a clone size; where given, it reads once, few, many or a size class.

v_gene: TRBV18; abundance: NA; j_gene: TRBJ2-7; d_gene: TRBD2; CDR3aa: CASSPPGLAGGYEQYF; CDR3nt: TGTGCCAGCTCACCTCCGGGACTAGCGGGAGGCTACGAGCAGTACTTC
v_gene: TRBV2; abundance: NA; j_gene: TRBJ2-1; d_gene: TRBD2; CDR3aa: CASSERAGVTYNEQFF; CDR3nt: TGTGCCAGCAGTGAAAGGGCGGGAGTAACCTACAATGAGCAGTTCTTC
v_gene: TRBV15; abundance: NA; j_gene: TRBJ2-5; d_gene: NA; CDR3aa: CATSRGSNGGETQYF; CDR3nt: TGTGCCACCAGCAGAGGGTCTAACGGGGGAGAGACCCAGTACTTC
v_gene: TRBV5-1; abundance: NA; j_gene: TRBJ2-7; d_gene: TRBD1; CDR3aa: CASSGQGRHEQYF; CDR3nt: TGCGCCAGCAGCGGACAGGGAAGACACGAGCAGTACTTC
v_gene: TRBV18; abundance: NA; j_gene: TRBJ2-7; d_gene: TRBD2; CDR3aa: CASSSTSGRSYEQYF; CDR3nt: TGTGCCAGCTCATCGACTAGCGGGAGGTCCTACGAGCAGTACTTC
v_gene: TRBV29-1; abundance: NA; j_gene: TRBJ2-1; d_gene: NA; CDR3aa: CSVGLRVGSYGEQFF; CDR3nt: TGCAGCGTTGGGCTCAGGGTCGGAAGCTACGGTGAGCAGTTCTTC
v_gene: TRBV4-1; abundance: NA; j_gene: TRBJ1-2; d_gene: NA; CDR3aa: CASSQGSTDWDGYTF; CDR3nt: TGCGCCAGCAGCCAAGGTTCGACGGACTGGGATGGCTACACCTTC
v_gene: TRBV18; abundance: NA; j_gene: TRBJ2-7; d_gene: TRBD1; CDR3aa: CASSPPPGQGNYEQYF; CDR3nt: TGTGCCAGCTCACCGCCCCCAGGACAGGGAAACTACGAGCAGTACTTC
v_gene: TRBV30; abundance: once; j_gene: TRBJ1-5; d_gene: TRBD1; CDR3aa: CAWSEGTGSNQPQHF; CDR3nt: TGTGCCTGGAGTGAAGGGACAGGGAGCAATCAGCCCCAGCATTTT
v_gene: TRBV19; abundance: NA; j_gene: TRBJ1-2; d_gene: NA; CDR3aa: CASTILPGGNYGYTF; CDR3nt: TGTGCCAGTACCATTCTCCCTGGCGGCAACTATGGCTACACCTTC
v_gene: TRBV6-5; abundance: NA; j_gene: TRBJ1-2; d_gene: NA; CDR3aa: CASSPLTEKYGYTF; CDR3nt: TGTGCCAGCAGCCCTCTGACGGAGAAATATGGCTACACCTTC
v_gene: TRBV4-3; abundance: NA; j_gene: TRBJ1-2; d_gene: TRBD1; CDR3aa: CASSPGQGAYGYTF; CDR3nt: TGCGCCAGCAGCCCGGGACAGGGGGCCTATGGCTACACCTTC
v_gene: TRBV5-1; abundance: NA; j_gene: TRBJ2-7; d_gene: TRBD1; CDR3aa: CASRLTISGTGHGEQYF; CDR3nt: TGCGCCAGCAGACTAACCATCTCCGGGACAGGGCATGGGGAGCAGTACTTC
v_gene: TRBV4-1; abundance: NA; j_gene: TRBJ2-6; d_gene: NA; CDR3aa: CASSQADSGANVLTF; CDR3nt: TGCGCCAGCAGCCAGGCGGACTCTGGGGCCAACGTCCTGACTTTC
v_gene: TRBV9; abundance: NA; j_gene: TRBJ2-5; d_gene: TRBD2; CDR3aa: CASSASGVGGETQYF; CDR3nt: TGTGCCAGCAGCGCTAGCGGGGTGGGGGGAGAGACCCAGTACTTC
v_gene: TRBV2; abundance: NA; j_gene: TRBJ2-1; d_gene: NA; CDR3aa: CASSGQLSSYNEQFF; CDR3nt: TGTGCCAGCAGCGGACAGTTGAGCTCCTACAATGAGCAGTTCTTC
v_gene: TRBV18; abundance: NA; j_gene: TRBJ1-1; d_gene: NA; CDR3aa: CASRTGELNTEAFF; CDR3nt: TGTGCCAGTCGGACCGGGGAGTTGAACACTGAAGCTTTCTTT
v_gene: TRBV19; abundance: NA; j_gene: TRBJ1-2; d_gene: NA; CDR3aa: CASSVTGAYGYTF; CDR3nt: TGTGCCAGTAGCGTAACGGGAGCCTATGGCTACACCTTC
v_gene: TRBV10-3; abundance: NA; j_gene: TRBJ2-7; d_gene: TRBD1; CDR3aa: CAISVRDRLSYEQYF; CDR3nt: TGTGCCATCAGCGTTCGGGACAGGCTATCCTACGAGCAGTACTTC
v_gene: TRBV30; abundance: NA; j_gene: TRBJ2-2; d_gene: NA; CDR3aa: CAWSLRNRPGELFF; CDR3nt: TGTGCCTGGAGCTTGAGGAACCGCCCCGGGGAGCTGTTTTTT
v_gene: TRBV4-1; abundance: NA; j_gene: TRBJ2-3; d_gene: TRBD2; CDR3aa: CASSQEISGRVRDTQYF; CDR3nt: TGCGCCAGCAGCCAAGAGATTAGCGGGAGGGTTAGAGATACGCAGTATTTT
v_gene: TRBV6-5; abundance: NA; j_gene: TRBJ2-1; d_gene: TRBD1; CDR3aa: CASSSTGTGKNEQFF; CDR3nt: TGTGCCAGCAGTTCAACCGGGACAGGGAAAAATGAGCAGTTCTTC
v_gene: TRBV7-9; abundance: NA; j_gene: TRBJ2-5; d_gene: NA; CDR3aa: CASSLDLRLSGETQYF; CDR3nt: TGTGCCAGCAGCTTAGACTTAAGGCTTTCGGGAGAGACCCAGTACTTC
v_gene: TRBV19; abundance: NA; j_gene: TRBJ2-1; d_gene: NA; CDR3aa: CASSIVGGSPSPYNEQFF; CDR3nt: TGTGCCAGTAGTATAGTAGGCGGCTCCCCGAGCCCCTACAATGAGCAGTTCTTC
v_gene: TRBV7-9; abundance: once; j_gene: TRBJ2-3; d_gene: NA; CDR3aa: CASSSPLGRTDTQYF; CDR3nt: TGTGCCAGCAGCTCCCCCCTCGGGAGAACAGATACGCAGTATTTT
v_gene: TRBV6-1; abundance: NA; j_gene: TRBJ1-3; d_gene: NA; CDR3aa: CASQVLSGNTIYF; CDR3nt: TGTGCCAGCCAGGTACTCTCTGGAAACACCATATATTTT
v_gene: TRBV7-9; abundance: NA; j_gene: TRBJ2-1; d_gene: TRBD2; CDR3aa: CASSFVTGTSFF; CDR3nt: TGTGCCAGCAGCTTTGTAACCGGGACTAGCTTCTTC
v_gene: TRBV5-1; abundance: NA; j_gene: TRBJ1-5; d_gene: TRBD1; CDR3aa: CASSLGDRSSNQPQHF; CDR3nt: TGCGCCAGCAGCTTGGGGGACAGGAGTAGCAATCAGCCCCAGCATTTT
v_gene: TRBV19; abundance: once; j_gene: TRBJ2-7; d_gene: TRBD2; CDR3aa: CASSIVGGPSEQYF; CDR3nt: TGTGCCAGTAGTATTGTGGGAGGGCCGTCCGAGCAGTACTTC
v_gene: TRBV4-1; abundance: NA; j_gene: TRBJ2-3; d_gene: TRBD2; CDR3aa: CASSQASTSGSGYTQYF; CDR3nt: TGCGCCAGCAGCCAAGCGTCGACTAGCGGGTCCGGATATACGCAGTATTTT
v_gene: TRBV27; abundance: NA; j_gene: TRBJ2-7; d_gene: NA; CDR3aa: CASSLSQGHEQYF; CDR3nt: TGTGCCAGCAGTTTATCCCAGGGCCACGAGCAGTACTTC
v_gene: TRBV14; abundance: NA; j_gene: TRBJ2-7; d_gene: TRBD2; CDR3aa: CASGFGGSSYEQYF; CDR3nt: TGTGCCAGCGGGTTCGGCGGGAGCTCCTACGAGCAGTACTTC
v_gene: TRBV12-5; abundance: once; j_gene: TRBJ2-7; d_gene: TRBD1; CDR3aa: CASKYDSDRASYEQYF; CDR3nt: TGTGCTAGTAAATACGATTCGGACAGGGCCTCCTACGAGCAGTACTTC
v_gene: TRBV4-1; abundance: NA; j_gene: TRBJ2-2; d_gene: NA; CDR3aa: CASSQDEVVAGELFF; CDR3nt: TGCGCCAGCAGCCAAGATGAGGTAGTCGCTGGGGAGCTGTTTTTT
v_gene: TRBV29-1; abundance: NA; j_gene: TRBJ2-7; d_gene: NA; CDR3aa: CSVEIGGTLSYEQYF; CDR3nt: TGCAGCGTTGAGATAGGCGGGACCTTGTCCTACGAGCAGTACTTC
v_gene: TRBV11-2; abundance: NA; j_gene: TRBJ2-2; d_gene: NA; CDR3aa: CASRRTMNTGELFF; CDR3nt: TGTGCCAGCAGACGGACTATGAACACCGGGGAGCTGTTTTTT
v_gene: TRBV7-6; abundance: NA; j_gene: TRBJ2-7; d_gene: TRBD2; CDR3aa: CASSLAIGLAGLDEQYF; CDR3nt: TGTGCCAGCAGCTTAGCGATCGGACTAGCGGGCTTGGACGAGCAGTACTTC
v_gene: TRBV27; abundance: NA; j_gene: TRBJ1-2; d_gene: NA; CDR3aa: CASSLSFRVGYTF; CDR3nt: TGTGCCAGCAGTTTATCCTTCAGGGTTGGCTACACCTTC
v_gene: TRBV12-5; abundance: once; j_gene: TRBJ1-1; d_gene: TRBD1; CDR3aa: CASGLGRGLTEAFF; CDR3nt: TGTGCTAGTGGTTTGGGCAGGGGGCTTACTGAAGCTTTCTTT
v_gene: TRBV11-2; abundance: NA; j_gene: TRBJ2-5; d_gene: TRBD2; CDR3aa: CASSPGLAGQETQYF; CDR3nt: TGTGCCAGCAGCCCCGGACTAGCGGGGCAAGAGACCCAGTACTTC
v_gene: TRBV6-6; abundance: NA; j_gene: TRBJ2-1; d_gene: TRBD2; CDR3aa: CASSWTSGGHNEQFF; CDR3nt: TGTGCCAGCAGTTGGACTAGCGGGGGGCACAATGAGCAGTTCTTC
v_gene: TRBV19; abundance: NA; j_gene: TRBJ1-1; d_gene: NA; CDR3aa: CASSNSPDISSEAFF; CDR3nt: TGTGCCAGTAGTAACAGCCCGGATATTTCATCTGAAGCTTTCTTT
v_gene: TRBV18; abundance: NA; j_gene: TRBJ2-5; d_gene: TRBD1; CDR3aa: CASSAGQGARETQYF; CDR3nt: TGTGCCAGCTCAGCAGGACAGGGCGCCCGCGAGACCCAGTACTTC
v_gene: TRBV5-6; abundance: NA; j_gene: TRBJ2-5; d_gene: TRBD2; CDR3aa: CASSVPRGVETQYF; CDR3nt: TGTGCCAGCAGCGTCCCGCGGGGGGTAGAGACCCAGTACTTC
v_gene: TRBV6-1; abundance: NA; j_gene: TRBJ1-5; d_gene: NA; CDR3aa: CASSEVTEEPQHF; CDR3nt: TGTGCCAGCAGTGAAGTCACCGAGGAGCCCCAGCATTTT
v_gene: TRBV20-1; abundance: few; j_gene: TRBJ1-1; d_gene: TRBD1; CDR3aa: CSARQGTEAFF; CDR3nt: TGCAGTGCCCGACAGGGCACTGAAGCTTTCTTT
v_gene: TRBV6-1; abundance: NA; j_gene: TRBJ2-1; d_gene: NA; CDR3aa: CASSELWFQGNEQFF; CDR3nt: TGTGCCAGCAGTGAACTGTGGTTTCAGGGCAATGAGCAGTTCTTC